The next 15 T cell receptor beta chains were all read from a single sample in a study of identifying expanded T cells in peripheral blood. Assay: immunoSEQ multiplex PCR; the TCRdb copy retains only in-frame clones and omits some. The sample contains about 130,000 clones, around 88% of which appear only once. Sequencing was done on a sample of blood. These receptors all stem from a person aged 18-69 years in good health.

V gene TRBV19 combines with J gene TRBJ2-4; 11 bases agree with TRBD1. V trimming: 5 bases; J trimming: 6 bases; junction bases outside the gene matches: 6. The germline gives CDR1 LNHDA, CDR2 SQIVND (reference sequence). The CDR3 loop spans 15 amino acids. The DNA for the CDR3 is TGTGCCAGTAGTCCGGGACAGGGGGTGTTAAACATTCAGTACTTC. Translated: CASSPGQGVLNIQYF. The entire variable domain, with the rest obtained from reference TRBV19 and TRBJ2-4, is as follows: DGGITQSPKYLFRKEGQNVTLSCEQNLNHDAMYWYRQDPGQGLRLIYYSQIVNDFQKGDIAEGYSVSREKKESFPLTVTSAQKNPTAFYLCASSPGQGVLNIQYFGAGTRLSVL.

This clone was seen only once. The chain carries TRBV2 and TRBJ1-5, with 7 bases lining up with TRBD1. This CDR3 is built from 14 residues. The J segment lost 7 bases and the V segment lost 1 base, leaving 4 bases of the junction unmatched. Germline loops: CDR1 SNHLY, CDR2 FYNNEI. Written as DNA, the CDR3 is TGTGCCAGCAGTGAAGGGACAGGAGGGCAGCCCCAGCATTTT. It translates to CASSEGTGGQPQHF.

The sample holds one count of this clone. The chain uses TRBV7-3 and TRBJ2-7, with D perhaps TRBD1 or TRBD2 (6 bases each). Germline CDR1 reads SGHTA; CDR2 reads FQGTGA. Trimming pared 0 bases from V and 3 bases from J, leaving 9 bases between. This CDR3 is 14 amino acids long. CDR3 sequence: CASSLTGGNYEQYF. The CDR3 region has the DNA TGTGCCAGCAGCTTAACGGGGGGCAACTACGAGCAGTACTTC.

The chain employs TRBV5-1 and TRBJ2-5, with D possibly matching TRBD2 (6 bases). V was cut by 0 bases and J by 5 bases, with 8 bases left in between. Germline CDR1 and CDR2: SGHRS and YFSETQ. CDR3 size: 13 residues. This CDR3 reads CASSLVREETQYF. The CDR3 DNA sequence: TGCGCCAGCAGCTTGGTCCGGGAGGAGACCCAGTACTTC.

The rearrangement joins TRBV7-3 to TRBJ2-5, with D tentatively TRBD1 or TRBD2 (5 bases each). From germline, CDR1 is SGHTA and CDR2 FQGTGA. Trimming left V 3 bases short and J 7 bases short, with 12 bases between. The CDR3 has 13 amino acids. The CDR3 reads CASSFKGTGTQYF. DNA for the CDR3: TGTGCCAGCAGCTTTAAAGGGACGGGGACCCAGTACTTC.

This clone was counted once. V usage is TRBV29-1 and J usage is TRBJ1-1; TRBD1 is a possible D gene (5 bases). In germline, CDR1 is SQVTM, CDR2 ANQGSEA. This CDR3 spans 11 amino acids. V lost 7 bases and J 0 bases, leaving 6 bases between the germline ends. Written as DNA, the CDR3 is TGCAGCGGGGGCTTGAACACTGAAGCTTTCTTT. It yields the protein CSGGLNTEAFF.

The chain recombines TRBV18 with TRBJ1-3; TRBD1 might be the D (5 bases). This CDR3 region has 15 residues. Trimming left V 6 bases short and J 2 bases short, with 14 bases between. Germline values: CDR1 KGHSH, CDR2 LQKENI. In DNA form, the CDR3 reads TGTGCCAGCTCCCCGACGGAAGGGGCTGGAAACACCATATATTTT. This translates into CASSPTEGAGNTIYF.

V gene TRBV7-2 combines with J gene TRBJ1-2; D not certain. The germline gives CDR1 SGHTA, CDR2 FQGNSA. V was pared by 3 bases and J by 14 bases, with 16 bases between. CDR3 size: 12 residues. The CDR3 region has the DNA TGTGCCAGCAGCTTCCCCCGAGCCCGTCCAACCTTC. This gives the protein CASSFPRARPTF.

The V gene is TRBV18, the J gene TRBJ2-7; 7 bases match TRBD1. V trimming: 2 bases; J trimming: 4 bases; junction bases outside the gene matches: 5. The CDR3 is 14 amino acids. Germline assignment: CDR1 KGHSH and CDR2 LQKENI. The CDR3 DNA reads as TGTGCCAGCTCACCAGAGACAGGGACATACGAGCAGTACTTC. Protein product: CASSPETGTYEQYF. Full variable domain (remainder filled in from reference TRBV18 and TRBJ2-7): NAGVMQNPRHLVRRRGQEARLRCSPMKGHSHVYWYRQLPEEGLKFMVYLQKENIIDESGMPKERFSAEFPKEGPSILRIQQVVRGDSAAYFCASSPETGTYEQYFGPGTRLTVT.

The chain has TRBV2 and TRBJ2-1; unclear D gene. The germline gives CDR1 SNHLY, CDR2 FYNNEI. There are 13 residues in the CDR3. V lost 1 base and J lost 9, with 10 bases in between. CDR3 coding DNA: TGTGCCAGCAGTGAAGACGGCCGCGGTGAGCAGTTCTTC. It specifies CASSEDGRGEQFF.

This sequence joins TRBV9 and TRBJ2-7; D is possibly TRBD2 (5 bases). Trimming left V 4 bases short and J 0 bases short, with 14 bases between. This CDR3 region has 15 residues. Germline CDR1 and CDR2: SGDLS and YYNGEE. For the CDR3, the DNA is TGTGCCAGCAGCCCGCACAGCGGAATCTCCTACGAGCAGTACTTC. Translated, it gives CASSPHSGISYEQYF. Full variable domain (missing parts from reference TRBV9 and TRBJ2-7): DSGVTQTPKHLITATGQRVTLRCSPRSGDLSVYWYQQSLDQGLQFLIQYYNGEERAKGNILERFSAQQFPDLHSELNLSSLELGDSALYFCASSPHSGISYEQYFGPGTRLTVT.

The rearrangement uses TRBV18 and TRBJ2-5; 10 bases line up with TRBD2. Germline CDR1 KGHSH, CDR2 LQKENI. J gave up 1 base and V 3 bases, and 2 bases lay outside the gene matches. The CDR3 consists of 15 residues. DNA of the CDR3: TGTGCCAGCTCACCGCAGCGGGGGGGCCAAGAGACCCAGTACTTC. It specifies CASSPQRGGQETQYF.

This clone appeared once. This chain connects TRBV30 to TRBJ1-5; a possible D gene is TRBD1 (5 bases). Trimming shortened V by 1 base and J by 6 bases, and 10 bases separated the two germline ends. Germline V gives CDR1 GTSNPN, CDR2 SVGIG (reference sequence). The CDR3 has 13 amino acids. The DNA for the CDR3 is TGTGCCTGGAGTGCCGGGGCGGGTCAGCCCCAGCATTTT. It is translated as CAWSAGAGQPQHF.

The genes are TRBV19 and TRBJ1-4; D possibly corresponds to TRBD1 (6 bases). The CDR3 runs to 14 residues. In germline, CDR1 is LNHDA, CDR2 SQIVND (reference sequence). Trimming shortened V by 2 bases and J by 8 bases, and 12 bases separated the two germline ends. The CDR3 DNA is TGTGCCAGTAGTATACAAGGGGGAGGAGAAAAACTGTTTTTT. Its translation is CASSIQGGGEKLFF.

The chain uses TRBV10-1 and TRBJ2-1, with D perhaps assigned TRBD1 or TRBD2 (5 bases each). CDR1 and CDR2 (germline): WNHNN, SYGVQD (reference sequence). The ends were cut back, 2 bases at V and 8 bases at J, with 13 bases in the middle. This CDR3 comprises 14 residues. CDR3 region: CASSEGGPRYEQFF. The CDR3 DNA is TGCGCCAGCAGTGAGGGGGGTCCAAGGTATGAGCAGTTCTTC.